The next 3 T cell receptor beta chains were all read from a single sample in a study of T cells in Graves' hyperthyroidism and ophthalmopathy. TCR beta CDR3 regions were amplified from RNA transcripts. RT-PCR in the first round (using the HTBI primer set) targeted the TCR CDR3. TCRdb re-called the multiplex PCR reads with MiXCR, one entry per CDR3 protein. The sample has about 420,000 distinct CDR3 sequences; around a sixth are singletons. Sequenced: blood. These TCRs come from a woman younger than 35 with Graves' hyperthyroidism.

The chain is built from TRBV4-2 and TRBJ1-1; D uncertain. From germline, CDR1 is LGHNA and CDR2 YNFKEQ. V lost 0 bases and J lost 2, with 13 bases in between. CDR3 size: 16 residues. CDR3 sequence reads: CASSQERGRSNTEAFF. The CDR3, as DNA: TGTGCCAGCAGCCAAGAAAGAGGACGGTCTAACACTGAAGCTTTCTTT.

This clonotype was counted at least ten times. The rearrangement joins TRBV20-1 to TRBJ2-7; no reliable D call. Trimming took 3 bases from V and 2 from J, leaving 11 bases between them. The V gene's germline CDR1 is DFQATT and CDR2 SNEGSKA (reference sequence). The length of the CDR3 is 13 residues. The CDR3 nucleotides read TGCAGTGCTAGGTTGGCAGGCCCCTACGAGCAGTACTTC. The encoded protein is CSARLAGPYEQYF.

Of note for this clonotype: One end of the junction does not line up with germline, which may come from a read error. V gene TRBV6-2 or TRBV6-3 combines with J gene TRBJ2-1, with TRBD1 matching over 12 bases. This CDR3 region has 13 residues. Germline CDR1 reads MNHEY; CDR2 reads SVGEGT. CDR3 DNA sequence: TGTGCCATCAGTGGCGGGACAGGGGGCGAGCAGTTCTTC. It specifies CAISGGTGGEQFF.